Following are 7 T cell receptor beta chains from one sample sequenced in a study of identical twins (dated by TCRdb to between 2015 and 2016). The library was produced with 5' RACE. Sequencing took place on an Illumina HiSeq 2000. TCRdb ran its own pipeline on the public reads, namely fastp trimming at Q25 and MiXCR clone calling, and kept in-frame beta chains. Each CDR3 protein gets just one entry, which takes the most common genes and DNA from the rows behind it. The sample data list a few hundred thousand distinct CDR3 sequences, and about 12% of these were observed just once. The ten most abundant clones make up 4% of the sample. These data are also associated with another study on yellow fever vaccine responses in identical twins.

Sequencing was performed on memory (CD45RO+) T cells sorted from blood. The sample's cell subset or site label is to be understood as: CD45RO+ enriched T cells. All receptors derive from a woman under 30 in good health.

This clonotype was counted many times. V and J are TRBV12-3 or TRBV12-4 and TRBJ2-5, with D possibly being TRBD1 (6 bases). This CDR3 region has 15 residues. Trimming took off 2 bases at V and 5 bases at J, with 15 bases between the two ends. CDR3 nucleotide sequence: TGTGCCAGCAGTTTATCGGCAGGGGCGTGGGAGACCCAGTACTTC. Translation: CASSLSAGAWETQYF.

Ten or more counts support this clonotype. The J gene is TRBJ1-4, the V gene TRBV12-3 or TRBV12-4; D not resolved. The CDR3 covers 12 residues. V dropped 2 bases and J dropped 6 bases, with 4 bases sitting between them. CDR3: CASSLRDEKLFF. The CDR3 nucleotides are TGTGCCAGCAGTTTACGAGATGAAAAACTGTTTTTT.

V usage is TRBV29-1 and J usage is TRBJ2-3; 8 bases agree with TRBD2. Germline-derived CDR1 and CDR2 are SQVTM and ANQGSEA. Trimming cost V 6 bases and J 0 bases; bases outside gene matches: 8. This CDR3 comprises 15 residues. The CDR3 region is CSVTGGGSSTDTQYF. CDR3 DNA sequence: TGCAGCGTGACGGGCGGGGGGTCTAGCACAGATACGCAGTATTTT.

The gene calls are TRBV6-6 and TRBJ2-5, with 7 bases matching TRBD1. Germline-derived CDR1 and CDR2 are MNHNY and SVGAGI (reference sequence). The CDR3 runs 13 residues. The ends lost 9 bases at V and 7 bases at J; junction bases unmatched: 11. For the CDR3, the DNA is TGTGCCAGTAATTACAGGGGAGAGGGGACCCAGTACTTC. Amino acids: CASNYRGEGTQYF.

CDR3 sequence: CASSLGGRAGEQYF. The CDR3 nucleotides read TGTGCCAGCAGTTTAGGGGGGAGGGCGGGCGAGCAGTACTTC. This chain links TRBV28 with TRBJ2-7; 7 positions agree with TRBD2. Per germline, CDR1 MDHEN and CDR2 SYDVKM. The ends lost 2 bases at V and 6 bases at J; junction bases unmatched: 7. The CDR3 has 14 residues.

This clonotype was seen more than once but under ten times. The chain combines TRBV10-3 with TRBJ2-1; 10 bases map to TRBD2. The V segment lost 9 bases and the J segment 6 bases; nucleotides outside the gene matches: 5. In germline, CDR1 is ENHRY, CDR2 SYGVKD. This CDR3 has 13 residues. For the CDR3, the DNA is TGTGCCATTCTAGCGGGAGAAGGCAATGAGCAGTTCTTC. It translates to CAILAGEGNEQFF.

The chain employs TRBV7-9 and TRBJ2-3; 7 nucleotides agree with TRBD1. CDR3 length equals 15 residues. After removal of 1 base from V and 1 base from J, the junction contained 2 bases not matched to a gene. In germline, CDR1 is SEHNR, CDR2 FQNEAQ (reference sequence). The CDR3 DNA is TGTGCCAGCAGCTTAGGGACAGGACGCACAGATACGCAGTATTTT. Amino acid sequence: CASSLGTGRTDTQYF.